This TCR beta chain was found in a study of T-cell reconstitution after alpha-beta-depleted transplantation in children. The germline V gene has CDR1 MNHNS and CDR2 SASEGT. V lost 5 bases and J lost 1, with 13 bases in between. The CDR3 spans 15 residues. This sample's TCRbeta library carried unique molecular identifier barcodes. One entry per CDR3 protein, called by TCRdb with MiXCR from the PCR reads. The sample consists of 600,000 to 700,000 distinct CDR3 sequences, approximately 15% of them appearing once. This chain uses TRBV6-1 with TRBJ2-3, with D maybe TRBD1 (6 bases). This receptor was obtained from a human donor who donated a stem cell graft to a child with acute myeloid leukemia. The input for sequencing was PBMCs from the stem cell graft donor, taken from the stem cell graft. The CDR3 DNA reads TGTGCCAGCAGTACAGGGTCCCTTCGCACAGATACGCAGTATTTT. The encoded protein is CASSTGSLRTDTQYF.